Each of the 6 T cell receptor beta chains below was sequenced from the same sample in a study of T cells after yellow fever vaccination. From the 5' RACE reads, TCRdb called clonotypes with MiXCR, one entry per CDR3 protein. In the table there are around 330,000 distinct CDR3 sequences, more than 3% of which are singletons. Here the sequenced sample was PBMCs, taken on the day of the yellow fever booster vaccination. These receptors were obtained from a young man who received the YFV17D yellow fever vaccine.

Ten or more counts support this clonotype. The chain couples TRBV5-1 to TRBJ2-1, with D uncertain. The germline CDR1 and CDR2 sequences are SGHRS and YFSETQ. V gave up 0 bases and J gave up 0 bases, with 7 bases separating them. The CDR3 loop spans 15 amino acids. CDR3 protein: CASSLAMGSYNEQFF. The CDR3 DNA follows: TGCGCCAGCAGCTTGGCCATGGGCTCCTACAATGAGCAGTTCTTC. The full variable domain, with the rest looked up from reference TRBV5-1 and TRBJ2-1, is KAGVTQTPRYLIKTRGQQVTLSCSPISGHRSVSWYQQTPGQGLQFLFEYFSETQRNKGNFPGRFSGRQFSNSRSEMNVSTLELGDSALYLCASSLAMGSYNEQFFGPGTRLTVL.

This clonotype has only a few counts. The chain employs TRBV7-9 and TRBJ2-3; no clear D gene. CDR1 SEHNR and CDR2 FQNEAQ come from the germline V gene (reference sequence). This CDR3 spans 14 amino acids. V gave up 1 base and J gave up 2 bases, with 7 bases separating them. CDR3 sequence: CASSLDGYTDTQYF. As DNA, the CDR3 is TGTGCCAGCAGCTTAGACGGATACACAGATACGCAGTATTTT.

There are many counts of this clonotype. The chain joins TRBV6-6 to TRBJ2-3; TRBD2 matches 7 bases. This CDR3 has 15 residues. CDR1 is MNHNY, CDR2 SVGAGI, per germline (reference sequence). V shed 7 bases, J shed 0 bases, and the junction held 7 bases outside the gene matches. The CDR3 coding sequence is TGTGCCAGCACCTTACGTAGCGGGAGCACAGATACGCAGTATTTT. Protein product: CASTLRSGSTDTQYF.

This clonotype occurred a few times. This chain joins TRBV7-9 and TRBJ2-7, with TRBD1 matching over 8 bases. V lost 3 bases and J lost 5; bases outside the gene matches: 6. The CDR3 has 14 amino acids. The germline V gene has CDR1 SEHNR and CDR2 FQNEAQ (reference sequence). The CDR3 region has the DNA TGTGCCAGCAGCTTCCGGGACAGGCCCCACGAGCAGTACTTC. The encoded protein is CASSFRDRPHEQYF.

In its sample, this clonotype was seen a few times. This chain links TRBV5-5 with TRBJ1-5; D gene unclear. The CDR3 sequence is 13 residues long. Per germline, CDR1 SGHKS and CDR2 YYEKEE (reference sequence). The V end was cut by 0 bases, the J end by 9 bases, with 10 bases between. The CDR3 loop reads CASSLAEGGPQHF. The CDR3 DNA reads as TGTGCCAGCAGCTTGGCGGAGGGAGGGCCCCAGCATTTT.

This clonotype was found many times. The chain joins TRBV18 to TRBJ2-4, with 8 bases fitting TRBD2. Germline CDR1 and CDR2: KGHSH and LQKENI. Unmatched junction bases numbered 6, after V lost 1 base and J lost 1 base. The CDR3 loop spans 17 amino acids. CDR3 region: CASSPLRSGGAKNIQYF. For the CDR3, the DNA is TGTGCCAGCTCACCACTCCGGAGCGGGGGTGCCAAAAACATTCAGTACTTC.